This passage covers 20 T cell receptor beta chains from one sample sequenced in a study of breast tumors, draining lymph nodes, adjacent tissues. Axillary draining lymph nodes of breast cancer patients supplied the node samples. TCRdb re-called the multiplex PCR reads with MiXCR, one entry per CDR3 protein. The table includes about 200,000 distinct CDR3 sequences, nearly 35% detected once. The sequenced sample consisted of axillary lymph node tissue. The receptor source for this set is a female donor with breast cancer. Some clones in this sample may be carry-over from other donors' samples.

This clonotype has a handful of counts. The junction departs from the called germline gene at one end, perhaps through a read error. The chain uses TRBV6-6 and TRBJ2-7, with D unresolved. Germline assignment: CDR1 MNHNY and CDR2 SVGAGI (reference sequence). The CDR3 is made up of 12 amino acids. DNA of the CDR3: TGTGTCAGCAGTTCGACAAGCTACGAGCAGTACTTC. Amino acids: CVSSSTSYEQYF.

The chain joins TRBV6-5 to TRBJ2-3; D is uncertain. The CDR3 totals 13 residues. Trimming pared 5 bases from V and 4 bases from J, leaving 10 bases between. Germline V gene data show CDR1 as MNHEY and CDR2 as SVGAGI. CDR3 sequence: CASSPGLADTQYF. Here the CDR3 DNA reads TGTGCCAGCAGTCCCGGGCTTGCAGATACGCAGTATTTT.

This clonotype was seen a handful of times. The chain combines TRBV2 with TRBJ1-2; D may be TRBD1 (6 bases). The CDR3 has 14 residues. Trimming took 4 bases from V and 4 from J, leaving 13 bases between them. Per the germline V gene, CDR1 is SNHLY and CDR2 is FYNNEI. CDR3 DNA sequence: TGTGCCAGCAGTGCACTACAGGGAGGCTATGGCTACACCTTC. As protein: CASSALQGGYGYTF.

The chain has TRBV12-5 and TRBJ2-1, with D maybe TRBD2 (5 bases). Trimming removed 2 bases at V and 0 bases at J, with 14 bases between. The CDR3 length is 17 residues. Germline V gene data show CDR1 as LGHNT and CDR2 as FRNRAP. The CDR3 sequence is CASGLSLATFSYNEQFF. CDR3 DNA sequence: TGTGCTAGTGGTTTGTCCTTAGCGACCTTCTCCTACAATGAGCAGTTCTTC.

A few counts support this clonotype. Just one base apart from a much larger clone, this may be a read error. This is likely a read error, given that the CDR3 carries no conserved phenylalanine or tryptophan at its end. This CDR3 is CASSLALEQETQYL. The CDR3 nucleotides are TGTGCCAGCAGCTTAGCTCTCGAGCAAGAGACCCAGTACCTC. The rearrangement uses TRBV7-9 and TRBJ2-5; D gene unclear. This CDR3 is 14 amino acids long. Trimming pared 0 bases from V and 2 bases from J, leaving 7 bases between. Looked up from germline, CDR1 is SEHNR and CDR2 is FQNEAQ (reference sequence).

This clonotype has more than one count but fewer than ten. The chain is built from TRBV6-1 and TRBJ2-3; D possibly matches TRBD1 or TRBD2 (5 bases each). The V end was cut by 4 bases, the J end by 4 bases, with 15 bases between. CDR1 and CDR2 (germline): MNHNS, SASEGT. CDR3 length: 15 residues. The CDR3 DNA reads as TGTGCCAGCAGTGCGAGGGGATGGGGCGCAGATACGCAGTATTTT. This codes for CASSARGWGADTQYF.

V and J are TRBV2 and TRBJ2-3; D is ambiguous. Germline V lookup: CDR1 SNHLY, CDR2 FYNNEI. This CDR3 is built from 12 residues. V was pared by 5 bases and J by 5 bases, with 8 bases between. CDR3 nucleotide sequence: TGTGCCAGCAGTCGACTGCAAGATACGCAGTATTTT. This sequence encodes CASSRLQDTQYF.

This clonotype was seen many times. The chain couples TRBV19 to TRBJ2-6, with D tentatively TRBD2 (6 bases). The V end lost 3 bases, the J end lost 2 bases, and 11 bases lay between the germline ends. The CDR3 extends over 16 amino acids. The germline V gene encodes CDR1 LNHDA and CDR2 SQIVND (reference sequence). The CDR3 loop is CASSIPGGAGANVLTF. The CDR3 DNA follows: TGTGCCAGTAGTATCCCCGGGGGTGCTGGGGCCAACGTCCTGACTTTC.

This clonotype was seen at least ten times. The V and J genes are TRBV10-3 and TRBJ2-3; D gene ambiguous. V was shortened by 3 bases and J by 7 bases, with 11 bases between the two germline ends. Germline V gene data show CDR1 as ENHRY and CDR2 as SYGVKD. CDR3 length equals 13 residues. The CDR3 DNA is TGTGCCATCAGTGACCCTACAGCAAATACGCAGTATTTT. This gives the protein CAISDPTANTQYF.

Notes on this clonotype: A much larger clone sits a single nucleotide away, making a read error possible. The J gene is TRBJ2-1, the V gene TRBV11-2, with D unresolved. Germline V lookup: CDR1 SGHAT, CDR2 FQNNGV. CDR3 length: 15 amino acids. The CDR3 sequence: CASSLDYGVFNGQFF. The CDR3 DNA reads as TGTGCCAGCAGCTTAGATTACGGCGTTTTCAATGGGCAGTTCTTC.

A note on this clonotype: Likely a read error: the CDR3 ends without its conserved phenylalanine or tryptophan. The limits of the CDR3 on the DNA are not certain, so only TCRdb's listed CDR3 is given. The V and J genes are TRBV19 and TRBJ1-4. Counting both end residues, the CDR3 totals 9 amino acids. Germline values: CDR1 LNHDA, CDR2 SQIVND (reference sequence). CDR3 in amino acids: CASSRAGVY.

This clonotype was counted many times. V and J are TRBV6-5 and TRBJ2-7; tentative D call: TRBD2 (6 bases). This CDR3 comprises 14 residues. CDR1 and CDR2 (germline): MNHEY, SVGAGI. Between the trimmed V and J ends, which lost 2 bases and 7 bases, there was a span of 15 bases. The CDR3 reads CASSYGGLVREQYF. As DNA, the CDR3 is TGTGCCAGCAGTTACGGAGGGCTAGTGCGGGAGCAGTACTTC.

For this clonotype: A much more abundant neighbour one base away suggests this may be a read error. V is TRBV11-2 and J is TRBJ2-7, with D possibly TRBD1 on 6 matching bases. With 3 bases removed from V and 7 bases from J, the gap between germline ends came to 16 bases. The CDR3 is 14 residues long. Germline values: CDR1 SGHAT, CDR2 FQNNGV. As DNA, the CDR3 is TGTGCCAGCAGCTTTAGCGCAGGGGCCGGGGAGCAGTACTTC. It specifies CASSFSAGAGEQYF.

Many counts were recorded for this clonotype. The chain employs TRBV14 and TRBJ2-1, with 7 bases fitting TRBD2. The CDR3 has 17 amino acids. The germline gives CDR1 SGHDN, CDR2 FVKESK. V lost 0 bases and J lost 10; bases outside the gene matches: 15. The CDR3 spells CASSQDFGGRGSLEQFF. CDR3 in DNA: TGTGCCAGCAGCCAAGATTTTGGGGGGAGGGGCTCGTTGGAGCAGTTCTTC.

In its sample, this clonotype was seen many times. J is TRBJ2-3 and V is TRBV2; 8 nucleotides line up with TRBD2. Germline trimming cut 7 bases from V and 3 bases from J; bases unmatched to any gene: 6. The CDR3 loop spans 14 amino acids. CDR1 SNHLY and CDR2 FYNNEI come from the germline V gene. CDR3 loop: CASKAGGGTDTQYF. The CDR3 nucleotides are TGTGCCAGCAAGGCCGGGGGGGGGACAGATACGCAGTATTTT.

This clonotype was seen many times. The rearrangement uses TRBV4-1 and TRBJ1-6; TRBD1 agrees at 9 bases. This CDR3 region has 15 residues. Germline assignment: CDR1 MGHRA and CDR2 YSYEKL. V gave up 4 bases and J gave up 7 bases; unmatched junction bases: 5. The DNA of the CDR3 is TGCGCCAGCAGCCGACAGGGGGTCCAAAATTCACCCCTCCACTTT. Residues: CASSRQGVQNSPLHF.

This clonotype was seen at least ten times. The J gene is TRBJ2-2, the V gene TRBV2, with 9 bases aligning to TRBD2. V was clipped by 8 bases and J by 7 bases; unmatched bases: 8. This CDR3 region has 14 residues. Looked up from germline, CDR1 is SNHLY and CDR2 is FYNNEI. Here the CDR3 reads CASRRRGGHGELFF. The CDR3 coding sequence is TGTGCCAGCCGAAGGCGGGGGGGCCACGGGGAGCTGTTTTTT.

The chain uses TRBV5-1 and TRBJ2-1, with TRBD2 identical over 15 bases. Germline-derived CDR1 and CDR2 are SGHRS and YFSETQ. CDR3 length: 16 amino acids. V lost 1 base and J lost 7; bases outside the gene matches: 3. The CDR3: CASSLRTSGGANEQFF. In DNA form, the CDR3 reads TGCGCCAGCAGCTTGAGGACTAGCGGGGGGGCGAATGAGCAGTTCTTC.

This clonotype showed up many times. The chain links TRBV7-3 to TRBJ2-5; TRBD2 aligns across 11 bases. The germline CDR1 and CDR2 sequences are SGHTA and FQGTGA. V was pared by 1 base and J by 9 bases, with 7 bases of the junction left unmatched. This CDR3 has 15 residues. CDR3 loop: CASSLMGTSGQAQYF. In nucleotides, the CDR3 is TGTGCCAGCAGCTTAATGGGGACTAGCGGTCAGGCCCAGTACTTC.

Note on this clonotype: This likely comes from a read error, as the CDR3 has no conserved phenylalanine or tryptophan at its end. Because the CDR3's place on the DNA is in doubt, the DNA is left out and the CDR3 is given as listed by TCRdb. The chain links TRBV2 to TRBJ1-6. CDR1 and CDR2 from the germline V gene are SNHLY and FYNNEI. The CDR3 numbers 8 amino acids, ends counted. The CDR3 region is CASSASTS.